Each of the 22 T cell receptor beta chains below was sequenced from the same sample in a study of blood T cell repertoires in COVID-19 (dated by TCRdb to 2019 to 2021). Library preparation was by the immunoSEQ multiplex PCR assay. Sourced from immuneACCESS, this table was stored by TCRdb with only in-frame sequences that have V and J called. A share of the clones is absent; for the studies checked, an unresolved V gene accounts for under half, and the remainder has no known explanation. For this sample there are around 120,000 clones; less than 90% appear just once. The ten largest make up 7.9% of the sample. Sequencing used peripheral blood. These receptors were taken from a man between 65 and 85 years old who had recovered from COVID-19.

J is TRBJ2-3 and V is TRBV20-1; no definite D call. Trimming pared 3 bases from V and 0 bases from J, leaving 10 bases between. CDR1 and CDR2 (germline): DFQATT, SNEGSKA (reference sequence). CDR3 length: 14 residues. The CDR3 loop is CSASYGASTDTQYF. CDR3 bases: TGCAGTGCTAGTTATGGAGCTAGCACAGATACGCAGTATTTT.

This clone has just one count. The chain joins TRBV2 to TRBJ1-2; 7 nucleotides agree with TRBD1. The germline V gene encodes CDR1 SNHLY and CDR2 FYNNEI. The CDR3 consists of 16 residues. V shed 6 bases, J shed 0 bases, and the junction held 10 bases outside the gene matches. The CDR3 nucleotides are TGTGCCAGCAGCGCCGTGGAGGGGGCTGCTAACTATGGCTACACCTTC. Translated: CASSAVEGAANYGYTF.

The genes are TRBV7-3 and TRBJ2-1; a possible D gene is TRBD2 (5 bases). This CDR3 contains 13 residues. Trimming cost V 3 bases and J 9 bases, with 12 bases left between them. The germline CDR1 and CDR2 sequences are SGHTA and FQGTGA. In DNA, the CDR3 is TGTGCCAGCAGCTTCGGGGATTTCCGTGAGCAGTTCTTC. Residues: CASSFGDFREQFF.

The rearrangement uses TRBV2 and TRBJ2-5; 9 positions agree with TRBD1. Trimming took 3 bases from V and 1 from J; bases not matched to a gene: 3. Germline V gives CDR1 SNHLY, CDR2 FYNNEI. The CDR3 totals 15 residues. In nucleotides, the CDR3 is TGTGCCAGCAGTGAGGGACAGGGAATCCAAGAGACCCAGTACTTC. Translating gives CASSEGQGIQETQYF.

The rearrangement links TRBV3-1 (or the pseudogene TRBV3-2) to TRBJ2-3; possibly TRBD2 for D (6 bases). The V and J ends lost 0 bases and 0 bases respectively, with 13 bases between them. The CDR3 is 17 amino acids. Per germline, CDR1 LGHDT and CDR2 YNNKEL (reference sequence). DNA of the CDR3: TGTGCCAGCAGCCAAGATACCTCCGGGACTAGCACAGATACGCAGTATTTT. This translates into CASSQDTSGTSTDTQYF.

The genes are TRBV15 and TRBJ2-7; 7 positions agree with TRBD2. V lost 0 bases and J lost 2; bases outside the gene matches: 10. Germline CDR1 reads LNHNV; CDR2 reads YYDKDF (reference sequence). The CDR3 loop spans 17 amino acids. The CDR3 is CATSRDFGGLDTYEQYF. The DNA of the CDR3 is TGTGCCACCAGCAGAGATTTCGGGGGGTTAGATACCTACGAGCAGTACTTC.

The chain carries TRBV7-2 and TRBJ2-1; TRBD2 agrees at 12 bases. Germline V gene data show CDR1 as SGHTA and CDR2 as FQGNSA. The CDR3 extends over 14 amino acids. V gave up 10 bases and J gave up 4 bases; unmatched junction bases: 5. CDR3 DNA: TGTGCCACTCTAGCGGGAGGGCTTTACAATGAGCAGTTCTTC. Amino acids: CATLAGGLYNEQFF. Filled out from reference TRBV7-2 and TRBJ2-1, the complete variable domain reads GAGVSQSPSNKVTEKGKDVELRCDPISGHTALYWYRQSLGQGLEFLIYFQGNSAPDKSGLPSDRFSAERTGGSVSTLTIQRTQQEDSAVYLCATLAGGLYNEQFFGPGTRLTVL.

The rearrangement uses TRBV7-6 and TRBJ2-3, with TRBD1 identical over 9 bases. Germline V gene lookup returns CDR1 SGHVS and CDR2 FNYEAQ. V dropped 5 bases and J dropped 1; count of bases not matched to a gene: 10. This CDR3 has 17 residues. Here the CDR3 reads CASSGRQGVLGTDTQYF. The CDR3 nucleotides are TGTGCCAGCAGCGGCCGACAGGGGGTACTCGGCACAGATACGCAGTATTTT. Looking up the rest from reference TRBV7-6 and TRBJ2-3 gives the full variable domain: GAGVSQSPRYKVTKRGQDVALRCDPISGHVSLYWYRQALGQGPEFLTYFNYEAQQDKSGLPNDRFSAERPEGSISTLTIQRTEQRDSAMYRCASSGRQGVLGTDTQYFGPGTRLTVL.

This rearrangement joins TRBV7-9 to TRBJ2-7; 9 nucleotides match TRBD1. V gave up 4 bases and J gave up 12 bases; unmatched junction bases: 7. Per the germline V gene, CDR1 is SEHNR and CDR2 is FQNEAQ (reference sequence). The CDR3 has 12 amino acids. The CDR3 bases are TGTGCCAGCAGCTGGGACAGGGAAGGCCTGTACTTC. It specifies CASSWDREGLYF.

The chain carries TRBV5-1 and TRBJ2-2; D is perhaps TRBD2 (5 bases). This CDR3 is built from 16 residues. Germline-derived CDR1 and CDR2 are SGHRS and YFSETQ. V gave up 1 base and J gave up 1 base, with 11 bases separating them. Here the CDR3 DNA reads TGCGCCAGCAGCTTGTTCGGGGTGGGGAACACCGGGGAGCTGTTTTTT. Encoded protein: CASSLFGVGNTGELFF.

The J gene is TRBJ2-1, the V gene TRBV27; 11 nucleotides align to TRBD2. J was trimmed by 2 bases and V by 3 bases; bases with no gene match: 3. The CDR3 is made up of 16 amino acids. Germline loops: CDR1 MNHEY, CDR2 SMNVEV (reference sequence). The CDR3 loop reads CASSFLAGGTYNEQFF. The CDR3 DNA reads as TGTGCCAGCAGTTTTCTAGCGGGAGGCACCTACAATGAGCAGTTCTTC.

CDR3 sequence (DNA): TGTGCCAGCAGCGTCGGGACTAGCGGGAGCCCCGCCCAAGAGACCCAGTACTTC. It yields the protein CASSVGTSGSPAQETQYF. This chain links TRBV9 with TRBJ2-5, with TRBD2 identical over 14 bases. The CDR3 extends over 18 amino acids. Per germline, CDR1 SGDLS and CDR2 YYNGEE. V shed 2 bases and J 1 base; nucleotides not matched to a gene: 7.

The CDR3 protein is CASSRGQGDYNEQFF. CDR3 DNA sequence: TGCGCCAGCAGCCGAGGACAGGGGGACTACAATGAGCAGTTCTTC. The chain links TRBV4-3 to TRBJ2-1, with TRBD1 matching 10 bases. CDR3 size: 15 residues. From germline, CDR1 is LGHNA and CDR2 YSLEER. Unmatched junction bases numbered 3, after V lost 4 bases and J lost 3 bases.

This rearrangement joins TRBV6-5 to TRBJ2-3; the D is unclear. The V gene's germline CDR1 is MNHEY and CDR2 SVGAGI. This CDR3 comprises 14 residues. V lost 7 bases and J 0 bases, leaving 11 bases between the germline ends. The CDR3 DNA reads TGTGCCAGCATCCTAGACTGGAGCACAGATACGCAGTATTTT. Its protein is CASILDWSTDTQYF.

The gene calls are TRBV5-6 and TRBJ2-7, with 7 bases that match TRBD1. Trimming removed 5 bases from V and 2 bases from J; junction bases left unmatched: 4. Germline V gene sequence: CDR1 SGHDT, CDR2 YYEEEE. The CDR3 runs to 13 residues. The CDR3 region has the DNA TGTGCCAGCAGTTGGACAGGAACCTACGAGCAGTACTTC. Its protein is CASSWTGTYEQYF.

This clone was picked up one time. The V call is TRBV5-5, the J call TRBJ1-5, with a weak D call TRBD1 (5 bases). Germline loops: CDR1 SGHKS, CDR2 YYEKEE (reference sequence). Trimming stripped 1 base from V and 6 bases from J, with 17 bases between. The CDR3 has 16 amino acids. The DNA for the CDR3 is TGTGCCAGCAGCTTGACCTATGGGGGGGATAGTCAGCCCCAGCATTTT. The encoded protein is CASSLTYGGDSQPQHF.

This chain's CDR3 is CATSSSSGVVNYGYTF. DNA of the CDR3: TGTGCCACCAGCAGTAGTTCGGGGGTGGTCAACTATGGCTACACCTTC. The gene calls are TRBV15 and TRBJ1-2, with a tentative D call TRBD1 (5 bases). From germline, CDR1 is LNHNV and CDR2 YYDKDF (reference sequence). Trimming removed 3 bases from V and 2 bases from J, with 16 bases in between. The CDR3 is 16 residues long.

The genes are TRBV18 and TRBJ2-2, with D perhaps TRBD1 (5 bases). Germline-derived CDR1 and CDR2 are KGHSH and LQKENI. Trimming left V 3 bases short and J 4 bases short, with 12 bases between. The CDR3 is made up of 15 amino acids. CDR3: CASSPPGLGTGELFF. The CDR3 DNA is TGTGCCAGCTCACCTCCAGGGCTGGGCACCGGGGAGCTGTTTTTT.

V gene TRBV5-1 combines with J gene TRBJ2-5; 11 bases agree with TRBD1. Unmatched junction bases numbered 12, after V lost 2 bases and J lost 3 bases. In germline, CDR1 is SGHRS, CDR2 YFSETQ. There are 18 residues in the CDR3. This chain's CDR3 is CASSLRNARDRGKETQYF. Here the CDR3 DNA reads TGCGCCAGCAGCTTACGTAACGCCCGGGACAGGGGGAAAGAGACCCAGTACTTC. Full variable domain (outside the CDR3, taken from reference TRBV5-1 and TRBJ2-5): KAGVTQTPRYLIKTRGQQVTLSCSPISGHRSVSWYQQTPGQGLQFLFEYFSETQRNKGNFPGRFSGRQFSNSRSEMNVSTLELGDSALYLCASSLRNARDRGKETQYFGPGTRLLVL.

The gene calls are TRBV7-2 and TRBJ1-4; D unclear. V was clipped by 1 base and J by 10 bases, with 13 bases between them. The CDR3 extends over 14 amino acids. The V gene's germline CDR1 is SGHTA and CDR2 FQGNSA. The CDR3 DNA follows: TGTGCCAGCAGCTTAGGCGGGGATTCAGGAAAACTGTTTTTT. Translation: CASSLGGDSGKLFF.

CDR3 nucleotide sequence: TGTGCCAGCAGTTCCATAACAGGGACTAGCTCCTACGAGCAGTACTTC. This sequence encodes CASSSITGTSSYEQYF. The rearrangement joins TRBV28 to TRBJ2-7, with TRBD2 identical over 8 bases. CDR1 and CDR2 (germline): MDHEN, SYDVKM. CDR3 size: 16 residues. V shed 4 bases, J shed 0 bases, and the junction held 8 bases outside the gene matches.

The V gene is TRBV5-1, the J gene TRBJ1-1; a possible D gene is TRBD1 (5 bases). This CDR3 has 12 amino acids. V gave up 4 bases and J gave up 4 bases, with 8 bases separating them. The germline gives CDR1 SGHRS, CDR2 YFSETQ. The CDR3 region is CASSGTGTEAFF. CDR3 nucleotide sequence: TGCGCCAGCAGCGGGACTGGCACTGAAGCTTTCTTT.